These T cell receptor beta chains were read from a single sample in a study of shared T cell receptors in the human thymus. Assay used: immunoSEQ multiplex PCR; TCRdb lists only in-frame clones, some missing. The sample shows hundreds of thousands of clones, approximately 80% of them seen only once. The data also belong to a second study, concerning human thymus T cells.

The sequenced sample consisted of thymocytes. Every receptor here comes from a boy younger than two with a congenital heart defect. Both conserved end residues are trimmed from each CDR3. Fields, in order: V gene, clone size, CDR3 protein. Not every row has a clone size; where given, it reads once, few, many or a size class.

TRBV29-1 - SARRQSAYNEQF
TRBV7-8 - ASSGRAGRVYEQY
TRBV7-2 few ASSLEASGRIHEQY
TRBV2 - ASSETGRMRNEQY
TRBV4-1 - ASSQDPWTGAYEQY
TRBV12-2 - ASRLVLYLGGRREKLF
TRBV25-1 once ASSDGNRGTGELF
TRBV21-1 - ASTPGRENTEAF
TRBV5-6 - ASSLTGRGNTIY
TRBV19 - AKKTGSTEAF
TRBV15 - ATSRDSPTSGRGY
TRBV6-1 once ASRPTGQLYGYT
TRBV6-5 - ASSVSGGGGTEAF
TRBV6-7 - ASRQGRNTEAF
TRBV7-9 - ASSRTGGRDEQY
TRBV27 - ASSSSRPSRGYT
TRBV19 - ASSMWENSDQPQH
TRBV19 - ASVPGGAPGGYT
TRBV5-1 - ASSLPRTALGATNEKLF
TRBV5-4 - ASSLGAVNEKLF
TRBV27 - ASSFSGEGTYEQY
TRBV25-1 - ASSENTIQGSYEQY
TRBV6-1 once ASSEYGSGRAQGAHREQY
TRBV6-4 - ASGPEGETQY
TRBV5-1 - ASSLAGGVETQY
TRBV27 - ATGGQGHEQY
TRBV13 - ASSFGDRGQETQY
TRBV10-2 - ASSVRQGANGYT
TRBV19 - ASSESGGEETQY
TRBV19 - ASSRQVGTEAF
TRBV5-6 - ASSLWGQRLTQF
TRBV4-1 - ASSQEIRREGLVDTQY
TRBV29-1 - SARIWGAYEQY
TRBV4-3 - ASSQDSASGRSGGELF
TRBV4-2 - ASSQDSGSGYNEQF
TRBV18 - ASSPAGNGNTIY
TRBV7-2 - ASSLAERAAYEQY
TRBV7-2 - ASSLLQGNTEAF
TRBV6-1 - ASSETSGRIYEQY
TRBV4-2 - ASSQGSGTASYEQY
TRBV19 - ASSTVGLHEDGSGGLYEQY
TRBV4-2 - ASSQEGGLTDTQY
TRBV7-9 - ASRVGGGEQY
TRBV4-3 - ASSQDQPGTGDTDTQY
TRBV28 - ASACRGATDTQY
TRBV4-1 - ASSQEALADPSTDTQY
TRBV14 - ASSQDSKELGYT
TRBV5-4 - ASRFNRVGNYGYT
TRBV7-6 few ASSLVAQAGLGYNEQF
TRBV5-6 - ASSRFRTGNYGYT
TRBV6-6 - ASKEGAYEQY
TRBV20-1 - SASGADTQY
TRBV19 - ASSIVGAAYEQY
TRBV11-3 - ASSPQTRGRALCTGELF
TRBV7-9 - ASSLISQGVSADTQY